These 19 T cell receptor beta chains were all obtained from the same sample, sequenced in a study of cytomegalovirus exposure and HLA in healthy donors. In the PCR, 60 Vbeta and 13 Jbeta primers were used. The protocol was immunoSEQ multiplex PCR, while the TCRdb copy is restricted to in-frame clones and leaves out a portion. Here the sample spans some 120,000 clones, 75% to 85% being singletons. The sequencing sample was made of PBMCs. All receptors come from a man aged 35 to 55 in good health and CMV-seronegative.

The chain employs TRBV7-9 and TRBJ1-2; no reliable D call. V shed 5 bases and J shed 7 bases, with 17 bases lying between them. The CDR3 totals 14 residues. Germline V CDR1 and CDR2: SEHNR, FQNEAQ (reference sequence). Written as DNA, the CDR3 is TGTGCCAGCAGCAGAGAGACGAAGGCAGGTGGCTACACCTTC. It encodes CASSRETKAGGYTF.

This clone showed up just a few times. This chain links TRBV6-1 with TRBJ2-1, with 10 positions matching TRBD2. Looked up from germline, CDR1 is MNHNS and CDR2 is SASEGT. The CDR3 extends over 16 amino acids. Trimming took 3 bases from V and 3 from J; bases not matched to a gene: 5. Written as DNA, the CDR3 is TGTGCCAGCAGTGAGGTCCGGACTAGCGGCTACAATGAGCAGTTCTTC. Amino acids: CASSEVRTSGYNEQFF.

The chain is built from TRBV7-9 and TRBJ1-6; 11 bases are shared with TRBD1. The CDR3 totals 15 residues. Germline CDR1 and CDR2: SEHNR and FQNEAQ (reference sequence). The V and J ends lost 5 bases and 6 bases, in that order; junction bases with no gene match: 3. DNA of the CDR3: TGTGCCAGCAGCCGAGGGACAGGGGGTAATTCACCCCTCCACTTT. It translates to CASSRGTGGNSPLHF.

A word on this clone: At one of its ends the junction is not consistent with the germline gene, which may arise from a read error. The chain links TRBV10-3 to TRBJ1-2; TRBD1 is a possible D gene (6 bases). Germline V gives CDR1 ENHRY, CDR2 SYGVKD. The CDR3 runs 12 residues. The CDR3 region has the DNA TGTGCCATCAGTAGCGGACAGTATGCCTACACCTTC. It codes for CAISSGQYAYTF.

The chain joins TRBV5-5 to TRBJ1-5, with 8 bases aligning to TRBD1. The CDR3 extends over 15 amino acids. Germline V CDR1 and CDR2: SGHKS, YYEKEE (reference sequence). J gave up 2 bases and V 3 bases, and 4 bases lay outside the gene matches. CDR3 residues: CASSSTGQGNQPQHF. In DNA form, the CDR3 reads TGTGCCAGCAGCTCGACGGGACAGGGCAATCAGCCCCAGCATTTT.

There are a few counts of this clone. The CDR3 nucleotides are TGTGCCAGTAGTATGGGGGGAGCGGGCACTGAAGCTTTCTTT. This codes for CASSMGGAGTEAFF. The chain couples TRBV19 to TRBJ1-1, with D perhaps matching TRBD1 (5 bases). V lost 3 bases to trimming and J lost 4 bases, with 12 bases between them. CDR3 length equals 14 residues. Germline V lookup: CDR1 LNHDA, CDR2 SQIVND (reference sequence). Filled out from reference TRBV19 and TRBJ1-1, the complete variable domain reads DGGITQSPKYLFRKEGQNVTLSCEQNLNHDAMYWYRQDPGQGLRLIYYSQIVNDFQKGDIAEGYSVSREKKESFPLTVTSAQKNPTAFYLCASSMGGAGTEAFFGQGTRLTVV.

The chain is built from TRBV6-1 and TRBJ2-7; a possible D gene is TRBD2 (5 bases). In germline, CDR1 is MNHNS, CDR2 SASEGT. The CDR3 extends over 13 amino acids. Trimming shortened V by 10 bases and J by 2 bases, and 15 bases separated the two germline ends. The CDR3 sequence: CAIPGIAPYEQYF. The CDR3 bases are TGTGCCATCCCCGGGATTGCGCCCTACGAGCAGTACTTC.

The rearrangement links TRBV6-5 to TRBJ1-2, with 9 bases matching TRBD1. V gave up 7 bases and J gave up 4 bases; unmatched junction bases: 7. The V gene's germline CDR1 is MNHEY and CDR2 SVGAGI. This CDR3 is built from 14 residues. The CDR3 DNA reads TGTGCCAGCACAGGACAGGGGACCCTCTATGGCTACACCTTC. As protein: CASTGQGTLYGYTF.

The chain has TRBV5-4 and TRBJ2-7; 7 nucleotides line up with TRBD1. This CDR3 comprises 14 residues. J gave up 5 bases and V 4 bases, and 9 bases lay outside the gene matches. CDR1 is SGHNT and CDR2 is YYREEE in the germline V gene (reference sequence). The CDR3 region is CASSPRDRVNEQYF. CDR3 nucleotide sequence: TGTGCCAGCAGCCCCCGGGACAGAGTTAACGAGCAGTACTTC.

This clone was counted a single time. The chain is built from TRBV28 and TRBJ2-3; TRBD2 aligns across 13 bases. The V and J ends lost 6 bases and 2 bases, in that order; junction bases with no gene match: 2. CDR3 length: 15 residues. The germline V gene encodes CDR1 MDHEN and CDR2 SYDVKM. CDR3 residues: CASSGLAGDTDTQYF. DNA for the CDR3: TGTGCCAGCAGCGGACTAGCGGGAGACACAGATACGCAGTATTTT.

The chain combines TRBV19 with TRBJ1-2; 10 nucleotides agree with TRBD1. Trimming removed 3 bases from V and 0 bases from J; junction bases left unmatched: 4. In germline, CDR1 is LNHDA, CDR2 SQIVND (reference sequence). The CDR3 is made up of 16 amino acids. CDR3 amino acids: CASSIGTGATNYGYTF. DNA for the CDR3: TGTGCCAGTAGTATTGGGACAGGGGCTACTAACTATGGCTACACCTTC.

The CDR3 sequence: CASSGGGSYEQYF. The CDR3 nucleotides read TGCGCCAGCAGCGGGGGAGGTTCCTACGAGCAGTACTTC. This chain joins TRBV5-1 and TRBJ2-5; D is possibly TRBD2 (6 bases). Matching the DNA end better, TRBJ2-7 makes the J call doubtful. Germline V gene data show CDR1 as SGHRS and CDR2 as YFSETQ. There are 13 residues in the CDR3.

The rearrangement links TRBV2 to TRBJ2-7, with 12 positions matching TRBD2. V shed 6 bases, J shed 0 bases, and the junction held 6 bases outside the gene matches. The CDR3 runs 16 residues. The germline CDR1 and CDR2 sequences are SNHLY and FYNNEI. CDR3 DNA: TGTGCCAGCAGACCCCTAGCGGGGGGGGTCTCCTACGAGCAGTACTTC. Residues: CASRPLAGGVSYEQYF.

This chain connects TRBV6-5 to TRBJ1-1, with D perhaps TRBD1 (6 bases). CDR1 and CDR2 from the germline V gene are MNHEY and SVGAGI. V gave up 0 bases and J gave up 1 base, with 9 bases separating them. This CDR3 contains 15 residues. The CDR3 spells CASSYSGGGNTEAFF. In DNA form, the CDR3 reads TGTGCCAGCAGTTACTCAGGGGGGGGGAACACTGAAGCTTTCTTT.

This chain connects TRBV29-1 to TRBJ2-3; weak D call: TRBD2 (6 bases). The CDR3 is 13 residues long. The V end lost 3 bases, the J end lost 1 base, and 8 bases lay between the germline ends. Germline V gene sequence: CDR1 SQVTM, CDR2 ANQGSEA. The CDR3 DNA sequence: TGCAGCGTTGATTGGGGGGGCACAGATACGCAGTATTTT. It yields the protein CSVDWGGTDTQYF.

This CDR3 reads CASSGDSANRDTIYF. The CDR3 DNA sequence: TGTGCCAGCAGCGGGGACAGTGCGAATCGGGACACCATATATTTT. This rearrangement joins TRBV2 to TRBJ1-3; 7 bases line up with TRBD1. Germline V lookup: CDR1 SNHLY, CDR2 FYNNEI. V gave up 6 bases and J gave up 8 bases; unmatched junction bases: 13. The length of the CDR3 is 15 residues.

V and J are TRBV5-1 and TRBJ2-7; perhaps TRBD2 as D (6 bases). The V end was cut by 5 bases, the J end by 9 bases, with 21 bases between. Germline CDR1 is SGHRS and CDR2 is YFSETQ. The CDR3 has 14 residues. This chain's CDR3 is CASSNRASAEGQYF. CDR3 DNA sequence: TGCGCCAGCAGTAATCGGGCTAGCGCTGAAGGGCAGTACTTC.

This chain uses TRBV20-1 with TRBJ1-1; D ambiguous. This CDR3 comprises 11 residues. With 8 bases removed from V and 2 bases from J, the gap between germline ends came to 9 bases. Germline V lookup: CDR1 DFQATT, CDR2 SNEGSKA (reference sequence). Here the CDR3 reads CSTRSNTEAFF. The CDR3 bases are TGCAGTACGAGAAGCAACACTGAAGCTTTCTTT.

This clone showed up many times. The rearrangement joins TRBV10-3 to TRBJ1-1; D is unresolved. Trimming took off 3 bases at V and 0 bases at J, with 8 bases between the two ends. Germline V gene sequence: CDR1 ENHRY, CDR2 SYGVKD. This CDR3 is built from 14 residues. The CDR3 coding sequence is TGTGCCATCAGTGACTTCGGGTTGAACACTGAAGCTTTCTTT. Translated, it gives CAISDFGLNTEAFF.